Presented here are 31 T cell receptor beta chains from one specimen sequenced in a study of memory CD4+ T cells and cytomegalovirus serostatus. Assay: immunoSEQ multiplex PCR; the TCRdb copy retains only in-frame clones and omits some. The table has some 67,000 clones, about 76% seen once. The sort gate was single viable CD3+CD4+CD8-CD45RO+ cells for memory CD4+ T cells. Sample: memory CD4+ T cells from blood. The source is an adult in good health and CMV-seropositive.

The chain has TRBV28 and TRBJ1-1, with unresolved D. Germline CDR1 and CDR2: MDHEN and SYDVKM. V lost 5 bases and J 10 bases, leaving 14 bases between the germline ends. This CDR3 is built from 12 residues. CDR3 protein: CASSPRGMRAFF. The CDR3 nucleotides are TGTGCCAGCAGTCCTCGGGGAATGCGAGCTTTCTTT.

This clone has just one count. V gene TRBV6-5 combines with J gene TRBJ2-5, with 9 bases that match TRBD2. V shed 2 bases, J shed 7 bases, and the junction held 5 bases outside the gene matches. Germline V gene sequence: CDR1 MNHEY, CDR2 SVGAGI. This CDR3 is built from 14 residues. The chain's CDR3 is CASSYKRGVWTQYF. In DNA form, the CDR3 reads TGTGCCAGCAGTTACAAGCGGGGGGTTTGGACCCAGTACTTC.

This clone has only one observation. CDR3 region: CSVAFWAGAHGYTF. CDR3 sequence (DNA): TGCAGCGTTGCGTTTTGGGCAGGGGCGCATGGCTACACCTTC. The rearrangement links TRBV29-1 to TRBJ1-2, with TRBD1 as a possible D gene (6 bases). This CDR3 contains 14 residues. Trimming shortened V by 4 bases and J by 6 bases, and 18 bases separated the two germline ends. In germline, CDR1 is SQVTM, CDR2 ANQGSEA.

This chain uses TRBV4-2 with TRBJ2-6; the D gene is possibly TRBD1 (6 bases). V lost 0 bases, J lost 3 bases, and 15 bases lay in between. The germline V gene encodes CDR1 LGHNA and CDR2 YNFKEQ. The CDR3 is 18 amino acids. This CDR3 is CASSQESVQGGGANVLTF. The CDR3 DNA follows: TGTGCCAGCAGCCAAGAATCAGTACAGGGCGGTGGGGCCAACGTCCTGACTTTC.

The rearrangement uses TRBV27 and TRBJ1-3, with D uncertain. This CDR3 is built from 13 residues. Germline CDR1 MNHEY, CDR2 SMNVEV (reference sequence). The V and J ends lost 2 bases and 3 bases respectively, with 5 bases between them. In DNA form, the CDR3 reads TGTGCCAGCAGTTTAACCGTTGGAAACACCATATATTTT. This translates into CASSLTVGNTIYF.

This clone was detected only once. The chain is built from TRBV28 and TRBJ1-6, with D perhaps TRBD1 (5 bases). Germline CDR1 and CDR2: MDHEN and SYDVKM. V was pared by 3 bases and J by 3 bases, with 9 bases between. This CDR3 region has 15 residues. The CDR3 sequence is CASSLEQDYNSPLHF. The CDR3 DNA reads TGTGCCAGCAGTTTGGAACAGGACTATAATTCACCCCTCCACTTT.

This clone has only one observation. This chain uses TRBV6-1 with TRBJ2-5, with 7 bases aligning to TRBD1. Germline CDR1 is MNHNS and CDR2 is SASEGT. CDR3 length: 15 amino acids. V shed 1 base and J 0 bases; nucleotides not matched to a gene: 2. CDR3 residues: CASSEEGQHQETQYF. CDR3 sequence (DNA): TGTGCCAGCAGTGAAGAGGGACAGCACCAAGAGACCCAGTACTTC.

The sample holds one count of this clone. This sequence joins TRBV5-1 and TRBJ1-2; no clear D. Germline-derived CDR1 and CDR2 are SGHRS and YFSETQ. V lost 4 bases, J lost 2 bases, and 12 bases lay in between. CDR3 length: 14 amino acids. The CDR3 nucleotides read TGCGCCAGCAGCCCTACTGAAGGGAACTATGGCTACACCTTC. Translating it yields CASSPTEGNYGYTF.

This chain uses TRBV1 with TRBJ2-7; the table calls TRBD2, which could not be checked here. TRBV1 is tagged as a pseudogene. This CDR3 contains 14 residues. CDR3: CTSSQDIGGGEQYF. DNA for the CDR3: TGCACCAGCAGCCAAGATATAGGGGGAGGGGAGCAGTACTTC.

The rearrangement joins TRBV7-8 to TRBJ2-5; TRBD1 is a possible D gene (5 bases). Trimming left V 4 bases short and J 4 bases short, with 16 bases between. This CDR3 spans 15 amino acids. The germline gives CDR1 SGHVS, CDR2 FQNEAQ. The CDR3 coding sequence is TGTGCCAGCAGCTATAGGCGCAGGGCAGGAGAGACCCAGTACTTC. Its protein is CASSYRRRAGETQYF. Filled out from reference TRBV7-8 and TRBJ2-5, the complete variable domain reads GAGVSQSPRYKVAKRGQDVALRCDPISGHVSLFWYQQALGQGPEFLTYFQNEAQLDKSGLPSDRFFAERPEGSVSTLKIQRTQQEDSAVYLCASSYRRRAGETQYFGPGTRLLVL.

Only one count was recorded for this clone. CDR3 sequence reads: CASSLLQGPRQPQHF. The CDR3 DNA follows: TGTGCCAGCAGCCTCTTACAGGGGCCCAGGCAGCCCCAGCATTTT. V usage is TRBV11-2 and J usage is TRBJ1-5, with TRBD1 matching over 7 bases. V lost 5 bases, J lost 7 bases, and 11 bases stayed unmatched. Per the germline V gene, CDR1 is SGHAT and CDR2 is FQNNGV. The CDR3 sequence is 15 residues long.

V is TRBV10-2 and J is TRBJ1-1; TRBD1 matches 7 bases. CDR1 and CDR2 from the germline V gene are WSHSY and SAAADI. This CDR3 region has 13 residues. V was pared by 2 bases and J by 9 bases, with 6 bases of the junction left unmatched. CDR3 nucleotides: TGCGCCAGCAGTGAGCAGCAGGGGGTAAAAGCTTTCTTT. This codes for CASSEQQGVKAFF.

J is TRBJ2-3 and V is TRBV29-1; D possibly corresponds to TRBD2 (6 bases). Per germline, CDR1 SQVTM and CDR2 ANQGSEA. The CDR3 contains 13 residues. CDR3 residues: CSISGLRTDTQYF. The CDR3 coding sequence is TGCAGTATTAGCGGACTTCGCACAGATACGCAGTATTTT.

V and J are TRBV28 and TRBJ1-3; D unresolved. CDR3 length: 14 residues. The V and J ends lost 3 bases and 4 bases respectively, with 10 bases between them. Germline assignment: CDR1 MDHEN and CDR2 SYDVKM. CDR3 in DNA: TGTGCCAGCAGTTTTAGGACGGACGGAAACACCATATATTTT. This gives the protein CASSFRTDGNTIYF.

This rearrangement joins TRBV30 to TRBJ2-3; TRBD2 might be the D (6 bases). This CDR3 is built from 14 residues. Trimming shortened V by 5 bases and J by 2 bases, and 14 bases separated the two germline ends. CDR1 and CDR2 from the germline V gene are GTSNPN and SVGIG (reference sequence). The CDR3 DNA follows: TGTGCCTGGGCGGGGAAATGGTCCACAGATACGCAGTATTTT. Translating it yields CAWAGKWSTDTQYF.

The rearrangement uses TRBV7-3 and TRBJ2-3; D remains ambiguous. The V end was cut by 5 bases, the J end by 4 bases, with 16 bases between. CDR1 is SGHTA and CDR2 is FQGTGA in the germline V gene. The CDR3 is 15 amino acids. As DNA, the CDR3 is TGTGCCAGCAGCCAGTTCGGAGTGGTGGCAGATACGCAGTATTTT. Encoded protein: CASSQFGVVADTQYF.

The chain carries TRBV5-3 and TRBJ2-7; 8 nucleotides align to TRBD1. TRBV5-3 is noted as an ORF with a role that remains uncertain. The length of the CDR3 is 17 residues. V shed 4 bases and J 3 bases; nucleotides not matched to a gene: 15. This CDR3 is CARSRPLRTGRVYEQYF. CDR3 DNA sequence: TGTGCCAGAAGCAGACCCTTGCGGACAGGGAGAGTCTACGAGCAGTACTTC.

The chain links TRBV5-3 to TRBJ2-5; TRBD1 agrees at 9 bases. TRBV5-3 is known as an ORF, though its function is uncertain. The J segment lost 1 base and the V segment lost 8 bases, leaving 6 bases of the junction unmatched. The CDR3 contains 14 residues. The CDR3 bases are TGTGCCAGGTCGACAGGGGGGGGCCAAGAGACCCAGTACTTC. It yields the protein CARSTGGGQETQYF.

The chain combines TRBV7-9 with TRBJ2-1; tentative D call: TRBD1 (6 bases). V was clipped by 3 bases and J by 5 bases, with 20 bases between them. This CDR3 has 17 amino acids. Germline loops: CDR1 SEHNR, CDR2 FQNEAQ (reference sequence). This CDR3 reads CASSFFYRAARNNEQFF. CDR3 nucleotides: TGTGCCAGCAGCTTTTTTTACAGGGCGGCCAGAAACAATGAGCAGTTCTTC. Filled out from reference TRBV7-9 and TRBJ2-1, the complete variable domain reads DTGVSQNPRHKITKRGQNVTFRCDPISEHNRLYWYRQTLGQGPEFLTYFQNEAQLEKSRLLSDRFSAERPKGSFSTLEIQRTEQGDSAMYLCASSFFYRAARNNEQFFGPGTRLTVL.

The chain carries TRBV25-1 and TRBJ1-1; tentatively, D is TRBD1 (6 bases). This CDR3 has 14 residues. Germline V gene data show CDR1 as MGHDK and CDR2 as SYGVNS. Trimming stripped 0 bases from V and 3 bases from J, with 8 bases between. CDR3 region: CASSEYRGDTEAFF. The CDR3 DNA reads TGTGCCAGCAGTGAATACAGGGGTGACACTGAAGCTTTCTTT.

The CDR3 protein is CASSIAGTDRNTEAFF. The DNA for the CDR3 is TGTGCCAGTAGTATCGCCGGGACCGATCGGAACACTGAAGCTTTCTTT. This sequence joins TRBV19 and TRBJ1-1; maybe TRBD1 (5 bases). CDR1 is LNHDA, CDR2 SQIVND, per germline (reference sequence). V gave up 3 bases and J gave up 1 base, with 15 bases separating them. The CDR3 runs to 16 residues.

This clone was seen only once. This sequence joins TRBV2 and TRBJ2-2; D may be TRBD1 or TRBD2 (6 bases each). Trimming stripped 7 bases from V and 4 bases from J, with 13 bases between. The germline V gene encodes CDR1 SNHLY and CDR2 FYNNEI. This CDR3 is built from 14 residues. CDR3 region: CASTGGRATGELFF. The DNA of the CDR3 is TGTGCCAGCACCGGGGGCCGCGCCACCGGGGAGCTGTTTTTT.

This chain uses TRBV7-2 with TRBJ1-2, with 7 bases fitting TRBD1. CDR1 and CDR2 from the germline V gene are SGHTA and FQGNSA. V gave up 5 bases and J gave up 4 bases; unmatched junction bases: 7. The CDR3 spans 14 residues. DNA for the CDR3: TGTGCCAGCAGCCCCGCCCGGACAGGCTATGGCTACACCTTC. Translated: CASSPARTGYGYTF.

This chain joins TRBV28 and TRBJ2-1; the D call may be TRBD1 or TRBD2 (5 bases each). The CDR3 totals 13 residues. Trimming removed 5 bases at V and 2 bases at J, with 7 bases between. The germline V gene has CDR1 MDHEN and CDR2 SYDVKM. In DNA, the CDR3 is TGTGCCAGCAGTCGGGACCCCTACAATGAGCAGTTCTTC. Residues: CASSRDPYNEQFF.

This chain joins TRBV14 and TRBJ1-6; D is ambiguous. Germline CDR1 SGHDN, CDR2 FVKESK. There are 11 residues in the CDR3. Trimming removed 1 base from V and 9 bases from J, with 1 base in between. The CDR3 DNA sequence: TGTGCCAGCAGCCAAGGTTCACCCCTCCACTTT. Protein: CASSQGSPLHF.

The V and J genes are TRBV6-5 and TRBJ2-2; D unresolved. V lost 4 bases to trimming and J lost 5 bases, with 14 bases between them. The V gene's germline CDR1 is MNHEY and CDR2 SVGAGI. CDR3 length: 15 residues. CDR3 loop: CASSWGTYETGELFF. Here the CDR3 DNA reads TGTGCCAGCAGTTGGGGAACCTACGAGACCGGGGAGCTGTTTTTT.

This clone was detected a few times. Written as DNA, the CDR3 is TGTGCCAGCTCACCCGGGGGTTTGGGGAACTATGGCTACACCTTC. Amino acids: CASSPGGLGNYGYTF. V gene TRBV18 combines with J gene TRBJ1-2; possibly TRBD1 for D (5 bases). The ends were cut back, 3 bases at V and 2 bases at J, with 13 bases in the middle. CDR3 length equals 15 residues. Per germline, CDR1 KGHSH and CDR2 LQKENI.

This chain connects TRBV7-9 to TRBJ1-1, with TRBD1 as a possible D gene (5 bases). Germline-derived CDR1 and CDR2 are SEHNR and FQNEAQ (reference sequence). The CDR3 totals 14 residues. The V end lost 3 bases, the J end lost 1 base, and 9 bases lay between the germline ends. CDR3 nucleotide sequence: TGTGCCAGCAGCTTTGACAGTGGGAACACTGAAGCTTTCTTT. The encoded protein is CASSFDSGNTEAFF.

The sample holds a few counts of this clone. Written as DNA, the CDR3 is TGTGCCAGCAGTGAGGGCGCGGGGGGGGTCAATTCACCCCTCCACTTT. Translating gives CASSEGAGGVNSPLHF. The rearrangement joins TRBV2 to TRBJ1-6, with D possibly being TRBD1 (5 bases). The CDR3 runs to 16 residues. V lost 3 bases and J lost 7, with 16 bases in between. The germline CDR1 and CDR2 sequences are SNHLY and FYNNEI.

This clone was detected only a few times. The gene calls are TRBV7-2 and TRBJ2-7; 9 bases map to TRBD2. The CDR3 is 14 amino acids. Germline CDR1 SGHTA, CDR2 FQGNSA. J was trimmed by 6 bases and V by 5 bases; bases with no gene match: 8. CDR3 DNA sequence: TGTGCCAGCAGCCAAACTAGCGGGCGGATCGAGCAGTACTTC. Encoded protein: CASSQTSGRIEQYF.

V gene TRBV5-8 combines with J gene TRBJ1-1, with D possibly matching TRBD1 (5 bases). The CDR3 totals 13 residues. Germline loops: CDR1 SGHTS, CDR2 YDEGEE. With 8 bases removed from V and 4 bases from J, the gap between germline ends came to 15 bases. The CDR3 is CARYPGTTTEAFF. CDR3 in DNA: TGTGCCAGGTACCCCGGGACGACCACTGAAGCTTTCTTT.